The rows below give T cell receptor beta chains drawn from one sample of a study of OX40 agonist ivuxolimab in advanced cancers. Some clones are missing from TCRdb's copy, which holds only in-frame ones; the method was immunoSEQ multiplex PCR. The table includes around 13,000 clones, roughly 80% detected once. The sequencing used CD4+ or CD8+ T cells sorted from blood, collected in a trial of the OX40 agonist ivuxolimab. Receptors were obtained from an adult with an advanced solid tumor such as melanoma, head and neck, liver or kidney cancer. Each CDR3 is given with its conserved first and last residue. The D gene is left open where the match is weak. Where a row states a size, it is once, few, many or the class of an expanded clone; other rows omit it.

d_call clone_size j_call v_call cdr3_nt cdr3_aa
- once TRBJ1-3 TRBV7-9 TGTGCCAGCAGCTTAGGGGGGGGGAGCCCTGGAAACACCATATATTTT CASSLGGGSPGNTIYF
- - TRBJ1-1 TRBV6-1 TGTGCCAGCAGGCATACTGAAGCTTTCTTT CASRHTEAFF
TRBD2 many TRBJ2-7 TRBV11-1 TGTGCCAGCAGCCCTGGGGTAGGGGAGGGGTACGAGCAGTACTTC CASSPGVGEGYEQYF
TRBD2 - TRBJ2-1 TRBV27 TGTGCCAGCAGTCTGGGGACTAGCGGGAGGTACCATGAGCAGTTCTTC CASSLGTSGRYHEQFF
- - TRBJ2-7 TRBV4-3 TGCGCCAGCAGCCAAGGGAGGGCCATGACCTACGAGCAGTACTTC CASSQGRAMTYEQYF
- - TRBJ2-1 TRBV12-5 TGTGCTAGTGGTTTGGTCTCTGTGGATGAGCAGTTCTTC CASGLVSVDEQFF
- many TRBJ2-7 TRBV2 TGTGCCAGCAAGGGGACTGAGCGGCAGTACTTC CASKGTERQYF
- - TRBJ2-5 TRBV2 TGTGCCAGCAGTGAAGCGAAGGCCCGGGGAGAGACCCAGTACTTC CASSEAKARGETQYF
- - TRBJ1-1 TRBV28 TGTGCCAGCAGCCCGGCAGATTACACTGAAGCTTTCTTT CASSPADYTEAFF
- few TRBJ2-3 TRBV5-5 TGTGCCAGCAGCCGGGACACCTCGAGCACAGATACGCAGTATTTT CASSRDTSSTDTQYF
- - TRBJ2-7 TRBV7-9 TGTGCCAGCAGCTCACCGCGAACACCCATAGAGCAGTACTTC CASSSPRTPIEQYF
- - TRBJ2-7 TRBV11-3 TGTGCCAGCAGCTTGTCTAACAGTCCCCACGAGCAGTACTTC CASSLSNSPHEQYF
TRBD1 - TRBJ2-7 TRBV6-1 TGTGCCAGCAGTCATCTAGGACAGGGAGCGGTCGAGCAGTACTTC CASSHLGQGAVEQYF
- - TRBJ2-3 TRBV19 TGTGCCACTTGGGAGTCCACAGATACGCAGTATTTT CATWESTDTQYF
- - TRBJ2-7 TRBV19 TGTGCCAGTAGTAAGATGGGGTTTGAAGAGCAGTACTTC CASSKMGFEEQYF
- - TRBJ2-1 TRBV27 TGTGCCAGCAGCGGGGTAGGGAATGAGCAGTTCTTC CASSGVGNEQFF
- few TRBJ2-1 TRBV27 TGTGCCAGCAGTTTGTTTCTTTACAATGAGCAGTTCTTC CASSLFLYNEQFF
TRBD1 - TRBJ1-1 TRBV6-1 TGTGCCAGCAGTGCCGGGACAGGGGGCACTGAAGCTTTCTTT CASSAGTGGTEAFF
- few TRBJ2-3 TRBV28 TGTGCCAGCAGTTTCAAGATGGAGGGTACAGATACGCAGTATTTT CASSFKMEGTDTQYF
- - TRBJ2-7 TRBV7-9 TGTGCCAGCAGCTTAGCCGGGGCGACCCGGGGGGAGCAGTACTTC CASSLAGATRGEQYF
TRBD1 - TRBJ1-5 TRBV6-1 TGTGCCAGCAGTGAATCACCCGGGACAGGCAATCAGCCCCAGCATTTT CASSESPGTGNQPQHF
- - TRBJ1-1 TRBV9 TGTGCCAGCAGCCAAGGTACGATCAGGGAAGCTTTCTTT CASSQGTIREAFF
- - TRBJ2-1 TRBV7-8 TGTGCCAGCAGCCCCCGATCCGGGTCCCTCCCCAATGAGCAGTTCTTC CASSPRSGSLPNEQFF
TRBD1 - TRBJ2-1 TRBV28 TGTGCCAGCAGTGCCGGGACAGGGTCCGATGAGCAGTTCTTC CASSAGTGSDEQFF
- - TRBJ2-5 TRBV28 TGTGCCAGCAGTTTATACGGGCCAGGGGGGGCCCAGTACTTC CASSLYGPGGAQYF
TRBD1 - TRBJ2-1 TRBV19 TGTGCCAGTAGTGGGACAGGGGGCTCCTACAATGAGCAGTTCTTC CASSGTGGSYNEQFF
- - TRBJ1-5 TRBV6-1 TGTGCCAGCAGTGATGCCGGGAACAGGGTTGGCAATCAGCCCCAGCATTTT CASSDAGNRVGNQPQHF
- - TRBJ2-7 TRBV2 TGTGCCAGCAGTGATGGGCAATCGACCTACGAGCAGTACTTC CASSDGQSTYEQYF
- - TRBJ2-3 TRBV6-5 TGTGCCACGGGGGAAGATACGCAGTATTTT CATGEDTQYF
- - TRBJ1-2 TRBV9 TGTGCCAGCAGCGCTTCCGGCTATGGCTACACCTTC CASSASGYGYTF
- - TRBJ1-4 TRBV7-9 TGTGCCAGCAGCCCCCGACAGGATAATAATGAAAAACTGTTTTTT CASSPRQDNNEKLFF
- - TRBJ1-5 TRBV19 TGTGCCGGGTCCGGGACGCACAATAGCAATCAGCCCCAGCATTTT CAGSGTHNSNQPQHF
TRBD2 - TRBJ2-2 TRBV4-3 TGCGCCAGCAGCCAAGATCTAGCGGGAGAGACCGGGGAGCTGTTTTTT CASSQDLAGETGELFF
- - TRBJ1-1 TRBV10-1 TGCGCCAGCAGTGAAAGGGCACGGGCTGAAGCTTTCTTT CASSERARAEAFF
- medium-sized TRBJ1-1 TRBV27 TGTGCCAGCAGTTTGGGGAACACTGAAGCTTTCTTT CASSLGNTEAFF
TRBD2 once TRBJ2-3 TRBV6-1 TGTGCCAGCAGTGAAAGACTAGCGGGAGCAGATACGCAGTATTTT CASSERLAGADTQYF
TRBD1 - TRBJ2-7 TRBV7-9 TGTGCCAGCAGCTTAGACGACAGGGGGCGGTTCGAGCAGTACTTC CASSLDDRGRFEQYF
TRBD1 - TRBJ1-1 TRBV4-1 TGCGCCAGCAGCCTTACAGGGGTAGGCACTGAAGCTTTCTTT CASSLTGVGTEAFF
- - TRBJ1-5 TRBV15 TGTGCCTCCGGGAGCAATCAGCCCCAGCATTTT CASGSNQPQHF